Listed below are T cell receptor beta chains from one sample, sequenced in a study of T cell changes during pregnancy in multiple sclerosis. The assay was immunoSEQ multiplex PCR, and TCRdb's table has in-frame clones only and misses some. This sample has approximately 70,000 clones, with around 92% found just once. The sequences come from peripheral blood, collected in the third trimester of pregnancy. Source of these receptors: a female donor in good health, enrolled as a control in a pregnancy study. CDR3s include the opening cysteine and the closing phenylalanine or tryptophan. The D gene is left open where the match is weak. Expanded clones get a size class; other rows say once, few or many, or leave the size out.

clone_size: -; d_call: -; j_call: TRBJ2-4; v_call: TRBV7-8; cdr3_aa: CASSSGVGAKNIQYF; cdr3_nt: TGTGCCAGCAGCTCGGGTGTAGGAGCCAAAAACATTCAGTACTTC
clone_size: -; d_call: -; j_call: TRBJ1-1; v_call: TRBV11-2; cdr3_aa: CASSFGRANTEAFF; cdr3_nt: TGTGCCAGCAGCTTTGGCAGGGCAAACACTGAAGCTTTCTTT
clone_size: -; d_call: TRBD1; j_call: TRBJ1-6; v_call: TRBV28; cdr3_aa: CASSEGTGKPSSLHF; cdr3_nt: TGTGCCAGCAGTGAGGGGACAGGGAAACCCTCGTCCCTCCACTTT
clone_size: -; d_call: -; j_call: TRBJ1-2; v_call: TRBV29-1; cdr3_aa: CSVVPPGKEGYGYTF; cdr3_nt: TGCAGCGTTGTACCCCCGGGCAAGGAGGGCTATGGCTACACCTTC
clone_size: -; d_call: -; j_call: TRBJ2-5; v_call: TRBV5-1; cdr3_aa: CASSLSGGQETQYF; cdr3_nt: TGCGCCAGCAGCTTGTCCGGAGGCCAAGAGACCCAGTACTTC
clone_size: -; d_call: TRBD2; j_call: TRBJ2-2; v_call: TRBV7-9; cdr3_aa: CASITSGRNGYTGELFF; cdr3_nt: TGTGCCAGCATCACTAGCGGGAGAAACGGTTACACCGGGGAGCTGTTTTTT
clone_size: -; d_call: -; j_call: TRBJ2-5; v_call: TRBV5-1; cdr3_aa: CASSSTGQLQETQYF; cdr3_nt: TGCGCCAGCAGCTCGACCGGACAGCTCCAAGAGACCCAGTACTTC
clone_size: -; d_call: -; j_call: TRBJ1-2; v_call: TRBV29-1; cdr3_aa: CSVEVALGYTF; cdr3_nt: TGCAGCGTTGAGGTTGCTCTAGGCTACACCTTC
clone_size: -; d_call: -; j_call: TRBJ1-3; v_call: TRBV4-1; cdr3_aa: CASSQAPDSVRTIYF; cdr3_nt: TGCGCCAGCAGCCAAGCTCCGGACAGCGTTCGAACCATATATTTT
clone_size: -; d_call: TRBD1; j_call: TRBJ2-3; v_call: TRBV6-5; cdr3_aa: CASRPQGADTQYF; cdr3_nt: TGTGCCAGCAGGCCCCAGGGGGCTGATACGCAGTATTTT
clone_size: once; d_call: -; j_call: TRBJ2-3; v_call: TRBV6-4; cdr3_aa: CASSDEGSGTDTQYF; cdr3_nt: TGTGCCAGCAGTGACGAAGGGTCGGGGACAGATACGCAGTATTTT
clone_size: -; d_call: TRBD1; j_call: TRBJ1-1; v_call: TRBV6-4; cdr3_aa: CASSETGERSEAFF; cdr3_nt: TGTGCCAGCAGTGAGACAGGGGAAAGATCTGAAGCTTTCTTT
clone_size: -; d_call: -; j_call: TRBJ1-2; v_call: TRBV7-2; cdr3_aa: CASSLDRSNYGYTF; cdr3_nt: TGTGCCAGCAGCCTAGACAGATCTAACTATGGCTACACCTTC
clone_size: -; d_call: -; j_call: TRBJ2-1; v_call: TRBV19; cdr3_aa: CASSVRVWDEQFF; cdr3_nt: TGTGCCAGTAGCGTCCGGGTCTGGGATGAGCAGTTCTTC
clone_size: -; d_call: -; j_call: TRBJ1-1; v_call: TRBV18; cdr3_aa: CASSPPSDTEAFF; cdr3_nt: TGTGCCAGCTCACCACCGTCGGACACTGAAGCTTTCTTT